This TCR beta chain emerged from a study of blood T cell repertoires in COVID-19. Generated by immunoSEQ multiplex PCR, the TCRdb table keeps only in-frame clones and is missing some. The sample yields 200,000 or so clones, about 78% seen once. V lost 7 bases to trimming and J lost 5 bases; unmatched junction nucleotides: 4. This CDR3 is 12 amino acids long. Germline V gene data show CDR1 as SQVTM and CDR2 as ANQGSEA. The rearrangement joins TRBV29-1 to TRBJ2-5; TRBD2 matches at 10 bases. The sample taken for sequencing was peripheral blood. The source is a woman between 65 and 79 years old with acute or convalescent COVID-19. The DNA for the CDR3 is TGCAGCGGTGGACTAGCGGATGAGACCCAGTACTTC. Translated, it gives CSGGLADETQYF. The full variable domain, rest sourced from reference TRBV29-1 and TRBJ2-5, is SAVISQKPSRDICQRGTSLTIQCQVDSQVTMMFWYRQQPGQSLTLIATANQGSEATYESGFVIDKFPISRPNLTFSTLTVSNMSPEDSSIYLCSGGLADETQYFGPGTRLLVL.